The entry below describes one T cell receptor (beta chain). CDR1 and CDR2 (germline): SGHNT, YYREEE (reference sequence). V was shortened by 4 bases and J by 4 bases, with 12 bases between the two germline ends. This CDR3 is built from 14 residues. This entry belongs to a study of control samples from healthy donors and cancer patients. Method: immunoSEQ multiplex PCR; TCRdb's copy keeps in-frame clones and lacks some. The sample comprises some 100,000 clones, approximately 90% of which are singletons, and roughly 4.5% rests with the top ten. The sequenced sample was blood. This receptor was taken from a human donor in good health. The donor label of this sample is uncertain. The rearrangement uses TRBV5-4 and TRBJ2-1; D gene unclear. Here the CDR3 reads CASSENVGYNEQFF. Written as DNA, the CDR3 is TGTGCCAGCAGCGAAAATGTAGGTTACAATGAGCAGTTCTTC.